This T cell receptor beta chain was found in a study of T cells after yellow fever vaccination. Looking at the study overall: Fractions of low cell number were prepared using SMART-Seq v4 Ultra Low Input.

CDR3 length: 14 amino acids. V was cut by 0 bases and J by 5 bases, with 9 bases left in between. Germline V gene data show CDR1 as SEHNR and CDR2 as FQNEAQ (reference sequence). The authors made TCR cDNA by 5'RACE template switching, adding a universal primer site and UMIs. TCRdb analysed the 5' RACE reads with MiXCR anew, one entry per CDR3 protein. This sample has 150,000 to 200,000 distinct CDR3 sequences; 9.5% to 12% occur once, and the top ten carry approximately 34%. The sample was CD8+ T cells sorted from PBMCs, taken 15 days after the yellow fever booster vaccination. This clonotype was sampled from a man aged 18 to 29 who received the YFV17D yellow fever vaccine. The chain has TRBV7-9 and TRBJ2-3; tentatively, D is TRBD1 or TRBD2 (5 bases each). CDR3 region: CASSLAGDGDTQYF. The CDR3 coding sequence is TGTGCCAGCAGCTTAGCGGGGGATGGAGATACGCAGTATTTT.